This T cell receptor beta chain is from a study of T cell responses to AZD1222 COVID-19 vaccine. Deletions cut 5 bases from V and 8 bases from J, with 10 bases between. Germline V gene lookup returns CDR1 SGHVS and CDR2 FQNEAQ. The CDR3 length is 12 residues. General study results and limits: No repertoire was sampled before or during the peak T cell response, only after it. Close to half of all spike-specific TCRs reportedly target regions of the variants that are unmutated. Just six AZD1222 recipients were seropositive at baseline. Among the donors, most were white British and more were female, and clonal diversity was possibly underestimated.

Details on this clone: Its specificity is not known.

Method: immunoSEQ multiplex PCR; TCRdb's copy keeps in-frame clones and lacks some. There are about 120,000 clones in the sample; 70% to 90% occur only once, and 15% lies in the top ten. This sequence was found in an adult who received the AZD1222 COVID-19 vaccine. The rearrangement uses TRBV7-8 and TRBJ2-1; D might be TRBD1 or TRBD2, each matching 6 bases. The material was peripheral blood, obtained 28 days after the second AZD1222 dose. The DNA for the CDR3 is TGTGCCAGCAGCCTCGGGGGCGATGAGCAGTTCTTC. Translated, it gives CASSLGGDEQFF.